Listed below are T cell receptor beta chains from one sample, sequenced in a study of Tregs in tolerant kidney transplant recipients. TCRdb keeps only in-frame clones here, not all; method: immunoSEQ multiplex PCR. Seen here are roughly 66,000 clones, approximately 92% observed once, and the top ten hold over 9.5%. The sequences come from CD8+ T cells from blood, collected before the transplant. These receptors originate from a human donor who received a combined kidney and bone marrow transplant. CDR3s include the opening cysteine and the closing phenylalanine or tryptophan. The D gene is left open where the match is weak. The listing skips clone size in some rows; elsewhere it reads once, few, many or a size class.

J,D,size,V,DNA,CDR3
TRBJ1-4,NA,once,TRBV4-3,TGCGCCAGCAGCCCCCTTATGCAGGGCTCCGAGAAACTGTTTTTT,CASSPLMQGSEKLFF
TRBJ1-4,NA,NA,TRBV7-8,TGTGCCAGCAGCTTAGGGGGAGCAAATGAAAAACTGTTTTTT,CASSLGGANEKLFF
TRBJ1-5,NA,NA,TRBV4-1,TGCGCCAGCAGCCCCATACAAGGGAGTCAGCCCCAGCATTTT,CASSPIQGSQPQHF
TRBJ1-2,NA,NA,TRBV19,TGTGCCAGTAGTATATCAGGGTATGGCTACACCTTC,CASSISGYGYTF
TRBJ2-7,NA,NA,TRBV11-2,TGTGCCAGCAGCAAAGGACTCCCGTGGTACGAGCAGTACTTC,CASSKGLPWYEQYF
TRBJ2-7,NA,NA,TRBV9,TGTGCCAGCAGCGTAGAGGCCGGAGGGATCGAGCAGTACTTC,CASSVEAGGIEQYF
TRBJ2-3,TRBD2,NA,TRBV6-5,TGTGCCAGCAGCGGGACTAGCGGGGTCACAGATACGCAGTATTTT,CASSGTSGVTDTQYF
TRBJ1-5,NA,NA,TRBV27,TGTGCCAGCAGCCTACAGGCTTCGGGTCAGCCCCAGCATTTT,CASSLQASGQPQHF
TRBJ2-1,NA,NA,TRBV25-1,TGTGCCAGCAGTGACCCCTGGGGGGAGTTGGGTAATGAGCAGTTCTTC,CASSDPWGELGNEQFF
TRBJ1-2,TRBD1,NA,TRBV5-1,TGCGCCAGCAGCTTGGTTCTAAACATTATCGGGACAGGGAATGGCTACACCTTC,CASSLVLNIIGTGNGYTF
TRBJ1-4,NA,few,TRBV4-3,TGCGCCAGCAGCCAATTTAACTCTAATGAAAAACTGTTTTTT,CASSQFNSNEKLFF
TRBJ2-7,TRBD1,NA,TRBV29-1,TGCAGCGCTTCGACAGGGAATAATCCCTACGAGCAGTACTTC,CSASTGNNPYEQYF
TRBJ2-7,NA,NA,TRBV7-8,TGTGCCAGCAGCCAGGGCCTAAGCGGGTCCCAGAACTACGAGCAGTACTTC,CASSQGLSGSQNYEQYF
TRBJ2-7,NA,NA,TRBV2,TGTGCCAGCAGGGGAGGGGGGGCCTACGAGCAGTACTTC,CASRGGGAYEQYF
TRBJ1-6,NA,NA,TRBV5-8,TGTGCCAGCACCTTCGGCGGGGGGGCGGGTTATTCCCCCCTCCACTTT,CASTFGGGAGYSPLHF
TRBJ1-4,NA,NA,TRBV30,TGTGCCTGGAGTGTAGGGACGGGGGATGAAAAACTGTTTTTT,CAWSVGTGDEKLFF
TRBJ1-1,NA,NA,TRBV2,TGTGCCACCCGGGCGGGGGTGAACACTGAAGCTTTCTTT,CATRAGVNTEAFF
TRBJ1-5,NA,NA,TRBV19,TGTGCCAGTAGTGAGGGTGTTAGCAATCAGCCCCAGCATTTT,CASSEGVSNQPQHF
TRBJ2-7,NA,few,TRBV6-1,TGTGCCAGCACCGTCTCCTACGAGCAGTACTTC,CASTVSYEQYF
TRBJ1-5,NA,NA,TRBV4-3,TGCGCCAGCAGCCAAGATATCGTCGCGGCCCGTAGCAATCAGCCCCAGCATTTT,CASSQDIVAARSNQPQHF
TRBJ2-7,NA,NA,TRBV2,TGTGCCAGCAGTGCCGTCTCCTACGAGCAGTACTTC,CASSAVSYEQYF
TRBJ1-5,NA,NA,TRBV9,TGTGCCAGCAGCGTAGGACTCCAAAATCAGCCCCAGCATTTT,CASSVGLQNQPQHF
TRBJ2-5,NA,NA,TRBV7-9,TGTGCCACCCAAGACAGGCCTTGGGCCCAGTACTTC,CATQDRPWAQYF
TRBJ2-7,TRBD2,NA,TRBV7-2,TGTGCCAGCGAGCGGGAGGCCTCCTACGAGCAGTACTTC,CASEREASYEQYF
TRBJ2-1,NA,NA,TRBV29-1,TGCAGCGTTGGAACAGGGAATTTCTACAATGAGCAGTTCTTC,CSVGTGNFYNEQFF
TRBJ2-7,TRBD1,NA,TRBV28,TGTGCCAGCAGTCAGGGACAGGGATACTACGAGCAGTACTTC,CASSQGQGYYEQYF
TRBJ2-2,TRBD1,NA,TRBV6-1,TGTGCCAGCAGTGAAGCTCCGGGACAGATTTGGACCGGGGAGCTGTTTTTT,CASSEAPGQIWTGELFF
TRBJ2-7,NA,NA,TRBV5-1,TGCGCCAGCAGCTTGCACAGGGCTAACTACGAGCAGTACTTC,CASSLHRANYEQYF
TRBJ2-3,TRBD2,few,TRBV9,TGTGCCAGCAGCCAAGGGCGGGAGGCAGCCCGAGGTACGCAGTATTTT,CASSQGREAARGTQYF
TRBJ2-3,NA,once,TRBV19,TGTGCCAGTTCTGACAGCACAGATACGCGGTATTTT,CASSDSTDTRYF
TRBJ2-2,TRBD2,NA,TRBV6-1,TGTGCCAGCACCCCCCCGGGGGGGGAAGCCGGGGAGCTGTTTTTT,CASTPPGGEAGELFF
TRBJ2-7,NA,NA,TRBV4-3,TGCGCCAGCAGCCAAGATCTCTCCTACGAGCAGTACTTC,CASSQDLSYEQYF
TRBJ2-7,NA,NA,TRBV4-1,TGCGCCAGCAGCCACCTAGGCGAGGACTACGAGCAGTACTTC,CASSHLGEDYEQYF
TRBJ1-6,TRBD1,once,TRBV5-6,TGTGCCAGCAGCCTGGGACAGGGGAATTCACCCCTCCACTTT,CASSLGQGNSPLHF
TRBJ2-1,NA,NA,TRBV29-1,TGCAGCGTTGCTGTAAGTCGAGAATTCTCCTACAATGAGCAGTTCTTC,CSVAVSREFSYNEQFF
TRBJ2-5,NA,NA,TRBV5-5,TGTGCCAGCAGCTTTTTAGTCCAAGAGACCCAGTACTTC,CASSFLVQETQYF
TRBJ2-1,NA,NA,TRBV4-3,TGCGCCAGCAGCCAAGAGCTACAGGTAGGGGTGGGGAGGTATGAGCAGTTCTTC,CASSQELQVGVGRYEQFF
TRBJ1-1,TRBD1,NA,TRBV2,TGTGCCAGCAGGGTGACAGGGGTGAACACTGAAGCTTTCTTT,CASRVTGVNTEAFF
TRBJ1-3,NA,few,TRBV28,TGTGCCAGCAGATTTTCCCGTTCGGGGATGGGTGGAAACACCATATATTTT,CASRFSRSGMGGNTIYF
TRBJ1-4,NA,NA,TRBV7-9,TGTGCCAGCAGTACAGGGAGGGATGAAAAACTGTTTTTT,CASSTGRDEKLFF
TRBJ2-1,TRBD1,NA,TRBV7-9,TGTGCCAGCAGCCCGACAGGGGGCAATGAGCAGTTCTTC,CASSPTGGNEQFF
TRBJ2-1,TRBD2,NA,TRBV18,TGTGCCAGCTCACCTACGGGGGGGGTATACAATGAGCAGTTCTTC,CASSPTGGVYNEQFF
TRBJ1-1,NA,NA,TRBV7-6,TGTGCCAGCAGCCTTTCGACAGCGAACACTGAAGCTTTCTTT,CASSLSTANTEAFF
TRBJ2-3,TRBD1,NA,TRBV7-2,TGTGCCAGCAGCTTATCGACAGGGCCCTTGAATACGCAGTATTTT,CASSLSTGPLNTQYF
TRBJ2-3,TRBD2,NA,TRBV4-3,TGCGCCTCGGGGGAGGGCCCGGTAGATACGCAGTATTTT,CASGEGPVDTQYF
TRBJ1-4,TRBD1,NA,TRBV28,TGTGCCAGCAGTTTTGAGACAGGGGGAGTGCCTCCCGAAAAACTGTTTTTT,CASSFETGGVPPEKLFF
TRBJ1-2,NA,NA,TRBV4-3,TGCGCCAGCAGCCAAGACACAGGGAGATATGGCTACACCTTC,CASSQDTGRYGYTF
TRBJ2-6,TRBD2,NA,TRBV9,TGTGCCAGCAGCGTTCCCCTAGCGGGCTACTCTGGGGCCAACGTCCTGACTTTC,CASSVPLAGYSGANVLTF
TRBJ2-7,NA,NA,TRBV5-6,TGTGCCAGCAGCTTGGGACAGGAATCTTTCTACTACGAGCAGTACTTC,CASSLGQESFYYEQYF
TRBJ2-7,NA,NA,TRBV14,TGTGCCAGCAGCCAAGGAAGCTGGGAGCAGTACTTC,CASSQGSWEQYF
TRBJ2-3,TRBD2,once,TRBV5-1,TGCGCCAGCAGCTTGGCCAACGGGACTAGTACAGATACGCAGTATTTT,CASSLANGTSTDTQYF
TRBJ2-1,TRBD2,NA,TRBV13,TGTGCCAGCAGCTCGACTAGCGGGGGGGCTATAAATGAGCAGTTCTTC,CASSSTSGGAINEQFF
TRBJ1-2,TRBD1,NA,TRBV15,TGTGCCACCAGCGTAACGACAGGGTCCTATGGCTACACCTTC,CATSVTTGSYGYTF
TRBJ2-1,NA,NA,TRBV29-1,TGCAGCCAAGCGACCTCCTACAATGAGCAGTTCTTC,CSQATSYNEQFF
TRBJ1-2,TRBD1,NA,TRBV6-1,TGTGCCAGCAGTGAATTGGGGACAGCCGCTACCATCTATGGCTACACCTTC,CASSELGTAATIYGYTF
TRBJ1-2,TRBD1,NA,TRBV5-6,TGTGCCAGCAGCTTAAAGCAGGGGGCCCTTGGCTACACCTTC,CASSLKQGALGYTF
TRBJ1-2,NA,few,TRBV5-4,TGTGCCAGCAGCTTGCAGGGCGGCTACACCTTC,CASSLQGGYTF